The T cell receptor beta chain described here comes from a study of response to subunit inactivated influenza vaccine. The CDR3 consists of 14 residues. The V gene's germline CDR1 is DFQATT and CDR2 SNEGSKA (reference sequence). V lost 2 bases and J 13 bases, leaving 23 bases between the germline ends. Worth noting for this clonotype: Its antigen is currently unknown.

In TCRdb, the RT-PCR reads were re-called with MiXCR into one record per CDR3 protein. The table has 800,000 or so distinct CDR3 sequences, about 20% seen once. General observations from the study: Authors suggested each seasonal influenza vaccination recruits few new T cells.

Sample: PBMCs from blood, taken less than 6 days after vaccination. This sequence originates from a man aged 45-60 years who received an inactivated influenza vaccine. The chain employs TRBV20-1 and TRBJ2-5; a possible D gene is TRBD2 (6 bases). CDR3 amino acids: CSARFTQGGRVTYF. The CDR3 DNA is TGCAGTGCTAGATTCACCCAGGGAGGCCGGGTCACGTACTTC.